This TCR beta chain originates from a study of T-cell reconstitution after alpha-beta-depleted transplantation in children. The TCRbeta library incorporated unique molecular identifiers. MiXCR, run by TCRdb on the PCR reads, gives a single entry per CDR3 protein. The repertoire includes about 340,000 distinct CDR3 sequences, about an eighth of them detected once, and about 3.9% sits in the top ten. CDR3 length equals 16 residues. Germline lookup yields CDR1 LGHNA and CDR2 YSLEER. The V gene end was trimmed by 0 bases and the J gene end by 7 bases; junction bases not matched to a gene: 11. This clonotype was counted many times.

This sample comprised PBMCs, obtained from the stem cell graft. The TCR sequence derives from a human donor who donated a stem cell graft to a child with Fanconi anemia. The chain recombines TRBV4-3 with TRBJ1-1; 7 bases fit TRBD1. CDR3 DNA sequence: TGCGCCAGCAGCCAAGATGTCGGCAGGGGGGAAGATGAAGCTTTCTTT. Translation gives CASSQDVGRGEDEAFF.